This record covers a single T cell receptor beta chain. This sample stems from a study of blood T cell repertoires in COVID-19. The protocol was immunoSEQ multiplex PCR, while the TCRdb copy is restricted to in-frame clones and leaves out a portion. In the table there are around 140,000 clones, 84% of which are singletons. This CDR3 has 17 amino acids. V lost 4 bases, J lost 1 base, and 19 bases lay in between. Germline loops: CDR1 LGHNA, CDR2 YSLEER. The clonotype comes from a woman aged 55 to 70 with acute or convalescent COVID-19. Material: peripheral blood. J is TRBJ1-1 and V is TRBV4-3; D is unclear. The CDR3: CASSPRGIGWANTEAFF. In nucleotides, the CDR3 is TGCGCCAGCAGCCCCAGAGGGATCGGGTGGGCGAACACTGAAGCTTTCTTT.